Detailed here is one TCR beta chain. The naive CD8 fraction comprised CD45RO-negative cells positively selected for CCR7 and excluded terminally differentiated effector memory CD45RA+ cells. The study ran the assay at deep level. The assay was immunoSEQ multiplex PCR, and TCRdb's table has in-frame clones only and misses some. The profile shows hundreds of thousands of clones, approximately 95% of them singletons. The sample originates from a study of shared clonotypes between healthy human individuals. Study-level information: With ages of 18 to 49, the donors were two women and a few men.

Per germline, CDR1 SEHNR and CDR2 FQNEAQ (reference sequence). The V and J ends lost 2 bases and 0 bases respectively, with 9 bases between them. This CDR3 comprises 15 residues. The TCR was taken from a woman aged 25 to 45 in good health. The chain couples TRBV7-9 to TRBJ2-3; D is uncertain. The sample comprised naive CD8+ T cells sorted from blood. CDR3 nucleotides: TGTGCCAGCAGCTTAATTCCGGTTAGCACAGATACGCAGTATTTT. This gives the protein CASSLIPVSTDTQYF.